Following are 9 T cell receptor beta chains from one sample sequenced in a study (dated by TCRdb to the mid-2010s). Receptor amplification or capture employed RT-PCR. The instrument was an Illumina MiSeq. The public sequencing data were trimmed at Q25 with fastp and processed into clonotypes with MiXCR by TCRdb, which kept only in-frame beta chains. Rows with one shared CDR3 protein collapse into an entry with the most common genes and DNA. This sample gives hundreds of thousands of distinct CDR3 sequences in total; 11% to 15% of them show up just once. 3.6% of the sample rests with the top ten. Sequences were obtained from memory CD4+ T cells from blood. These receptors came from a female donor in good health, serving as a healthy control.

The V call is TRBV7-2, the J call TRBJ2-7; 9 bases align to TRBD2. V was clipped by 4 bases and J by 3 bases; unmatched bases: 7. The length of the CDR3 is 15 residues. CDR1 and CDR2 (germline): SGHTA, FQGNSA. Here the CDR3 DNA reads TGTGCCAGCAGCTCCCCGGGTAGCGGGAGCTACGAGCAGTACTTC. This translates into CASSSPGSGSYEQYF. Combining the CDR3 with reference TRBV7-2 and TRBJ2-7 gives the whole variable domain GAGVSQSPSNKVTEKGKDVELRCDPISGHTALYWYRQSLGQGLEFLIYFQGNSAPDKSGLPSDRFSAERTGGSVSTLTIQRTQQEDSAVYLCASSSPGSGSYEQYFGPGTRLTVT.

This clonotype was recorded a few times. The chain uses TRBV5-6 and TRBJ2-5; D gene uncertain. There are 13 residues in the CDR3. The germline CDR1 and CDR2 sequences are SGHDT and YYEEEE. Trimming took off 1 base at V and 3 bases at J, with 7 bases between the two ends. The CDR3 spells CASSLNRKETQYF. Here the CDR3 DNA reads TGTGCCAGCAGCTTGAACAGAAAAGAGACCCAGTACTTC.

This clonotype occurred many times. The DNA for the CDR3 is TGTGCCAGCAGCGGAGGACCGAGGGATACGCAGTATTTT. It translates to CASSGGPRDTQYF. The chain links TRBV7-2 to TRBJ2-3, with TRBD2 as a possible D gene (5 bases). V lost 5 bases, J lost 6 bases, and 12 bases lay in between. Germline CDR1 and CDR2: SGHTA and FQGNSA. The CDR3 runs to 13 residues.

The table lists this clonotype with a few counts. The genes are TRBV9 and TRBJ2-2; 8 bases agree with TRBD2. Germline CDR1 reads SGDLS; CDR2 reads YYNGEE. This CDR3 has 15 amino acids. V was clipped by 2 bases and J by 3 bases; unmatched bases: 3. CDR3 DNA sequence: TGTGCCAGCAGCGTTACTAGCGGTTACACCGGGGAGCTGTTTTTT. Protein product: CASSVTSGYTGELFF. The variable domain in full, completed from reference TRBV9 and TRBJ2-2, reads DSGVTQTPKHLITATGQRVTLRCSPRSGDLSVYWYQQSLDQGLQFLIQYYNGEERAKGNILERFSAQQFPDLHSELNLSSLELGDSALYFCASSVTSGYTGELFFGEGSRLTVL.

This clonotype was counted a few times. The chain uses TRBV7-3 and TRBJ2-5; D may be TRBD2 (6 bases). V was trimmed by 4 bases and J by 3 bases, leaving 12 bases between them. The CDR3 has 14 residues. CDR1 is SGHTA and CDR2 is FQGTGA in the germline V gene. The DNA of the CDR3 is TGTGCCAGCAGCTCTGGACTAACCGAAGAGACCCAGTACTTC. Amino acids: CASSSGLTEETQYF.

At least ten counts were recorded for this clonotype. The J gene is TRBJ2-7, the V gene TRBV11-2; 8 bases are a match to TRBD2. Germline-derived CDR1 and CDR2 are SGHAT and FQNNGV. J lost 4 bases, V lost 0 bases, and 5 bases had no gene match. The CDR3 spans 15 residues. CDR3 bases: TGTGCCAGCAGCTTAGAGAATAGCGGGATTTACGAGCAGTACTTC. This gives the protein CASSLENSGIYEQYF.

Many counts were recorded for this clonotype. The genes are TRBV20-1 and TRBJ1-2; D gene unclear. Trimming took 5 bases from V and 5 from J, leaving 6 bases between them. Germline-derived CDR1 and CDR2 are DFQATT and SNEGSKA (reference sequence). This CDR3 has 10 residues. Written as DNA, the CDR3 is TGCAGTGCTCAGACTTATGGCTACACCTTC. Translated, it gives CSAQTYGYTF.

This chain uses TRBV24-1 with TRBJ2-1; TRBD1 might be the D (6 bases). Germline V gene sequence: CDR1 KGHDR, CDR2 SFDVKD. The CDR3 loop spans 17 amino acids. Trimming left V 0 bases short and J 8 bases short, with 19 bases between. The CDR3 region is CATSDLQGQGNWDEQFF. In DNA, the CDR3 is TGTGCCACCAGTGATTTGCAGGGGCAGGGAAATTGGGATGAGCAGTTCTTC.

This clonotype was seen more than once but under ten times. V gene TRBV6-2 or TRBV6-3 combines with J gene TRBJ2-1; 7 bases fit TRBD2. V gave up 5 bases and J gave up 6 bases; unmatched junction bases: 7. Looked up from germline, CDR1 is MNHEY and CDR2 is SVGEGT. This CDR3 spans 14 amino acids. The CDR3 DNA sequence: TGTGCCAGCAGTCCGGGACTATTGGGCAATGAGCAGTTCTTC. Translated: CASSPGLLGNEQFF.